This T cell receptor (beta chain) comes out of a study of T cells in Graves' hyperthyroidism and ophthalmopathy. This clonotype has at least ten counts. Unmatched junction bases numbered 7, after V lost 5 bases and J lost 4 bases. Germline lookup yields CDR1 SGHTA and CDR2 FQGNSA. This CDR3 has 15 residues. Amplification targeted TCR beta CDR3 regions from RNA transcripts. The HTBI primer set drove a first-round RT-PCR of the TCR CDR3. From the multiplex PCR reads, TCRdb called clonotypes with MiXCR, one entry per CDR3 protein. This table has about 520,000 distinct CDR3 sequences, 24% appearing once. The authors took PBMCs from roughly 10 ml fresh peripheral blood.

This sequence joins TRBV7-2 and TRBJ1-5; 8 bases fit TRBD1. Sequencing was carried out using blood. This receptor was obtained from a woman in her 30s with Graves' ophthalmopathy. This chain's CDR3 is CASSLGQGTNQPQHF. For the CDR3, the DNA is TGTGCCAGCAGCCTAGGACAGGGAACAAATCAGCCCCAGCATTTT.